This T cell receptor beta chain was obtained from a study of shared clonotypes between healthy human individuals. Study-wide context: Donor ages ranged 18 to 49 years: a couple of women, a few men. Study conclusions and caveats: Genetic and exposure-history diversity was limited by the small donor number.

V was cut by 1 base and J by 1 base, with 5 bases left in between. The CDR3 runs 13 residues. CDR1 SGHNT and CDR2 YYREEE come from the germline V gene (reference sequence). The repertoire was sequenced with immunoSEQ multiplex PCR; TCRdb's copy has only in-frame clones and lacks some. This sample has 2 million or so clones, with about 95% found just once. Comment on this clone: Its antigen is still unknown.

Naive CD8 cells comprised CD45RO-negative, CCR7-positively selected cells, excluding terminally differentiated effector memory CD45RA+ cells. The sequence derives from a man between 18 and 29 years old in good health. Sequencing input: naive CD8+ T cells sorted from blood. The genes are TRBV5-4 and TRBJ1-1, with unresolved D. In DNA form, the CDR3 reads TGTGCCAGCAGCTTGCAGGCGAACACTGAAGCTTTCTTT. The encoded protein is CASSLQANTEAFF.